This entry lists 20 T cell receptor beta chains sequenced from one sample in a study of T cell responses to AZD1222 COVID-19 vaccine. The repertoire was sequenced with immunoSEQ multiplex PCR; TCRdb's copy has only in-frame clones and lacks some. The sample has some 150,000 clones, roughly 89% seen once. Specimen: peripheral blood, collected on day 0 of AZD1222 vaccination. These receptors all stem from an adult in good health.

J is TRBJ2-1 and V is TRBV7-9, with TRBD2 matching over 9 bases. The CDR3 loop spans 15 amino acids. Germline V gene sequence: CDR1 SEHNR, CDR2 FQNEAQ (reference sequence). Germline trimming cut 6 bases from V and 10 bases from J; bases unmatched to any gene: 13. CDR3 protein: CASSPSEISGSEQFF. In DNA, the CDR3 is TGTGCCAGCAGTCCCTCTGAGATTAGCGGGAGCGAGCAGTTCTTC.

This sequence joins TRBV6-6 and TRBJ1-2; D may be TRBD1 (6 bases). The CDR3 runs to 13 residues. Germline CDR1 reads MNHNY; CDR2 reads SVGAGI (reference sequence). V lost 5 bases and J lost 4, with 11 bases in between. The CDR3 loop is CASSPQGGYGYTF. In DNA form, the CDR3 reads TGTGCCAGCAGTCCACAGGGCGGCTATGGCTACACCTTC.

The chain joins TRBV6-2 or TRBV6-3 to TRBJ2-1; TRBD2 might be the D (6 bases). The CDR3 runs 14 residues. The V end lost 4 bases, the J end lost 6 bases, and 13 bases lay between the germline ends. CDR1 MNHEY and CDR2 SVGEGT come from the germline V gene. CDR3 DNA: TGTGCCAGCAGTTCGGGACTTGCCCCCAATGAGCAGTTCTTC. Its translation: CASSSGLAPNEQFF.

The chain carries TRBV7-9 and TRBJ1-4, with TRBD1 matching over 7 bases. Germline loops: CDR1 SEHNR, CDR2 FQNEAQ (reference sequence). Trimming at V came to 2 bases and at J to 0 bases, leaving 3 bases not matched to a gene. The CDR3 runs to 16 residues. The CDR3 nucleotides read TGTGCCAGCAGCTTATCTCAGGGGGCAACTAATGAAAAACTGTTTTTT. This encodes CASSLSQGATNEKLFF.

This sequence joins TRBV14 and TRBJ1-2; D is undetermined. V lost 3 bases to trimming and J lost 2 bases, with 10 bases between them. The germline gives CDR1 SGHDN, CDR2 FVKESK. The CDR3 runs to 14 residues. CDR3 nucleotides: TGTGCCAGCAGCCAGAGCGGCCGAAACTATGGCTACACCTTC. Translating gives CASSQSGRNYGYTF.

The sample holds one count of this clone. This rearrangement joins TRBV24-1 to TRBJ1-2, with 9 bases matching TRBD1. This CDR3 spans 13 amino acids. V was pared by 9 bases and J by 3 bases, with 4 bases of the junction left unmatched. Germline V CDR1 and CDR2: KGHDR, SFDVKD. DNA of the CDR3: TGTGCCACCGGGACAGGGTCGGACTATGGCTACACCTTC. Its protein product is CATGTGSDYGYTF.

The rearrangement links TRBV6-2 or TRBV6-3 to TRBJ2-1; no reliable D call. Germline CDR1 MNHEY, CDR2 SVGEGT. Trimming shortened V by 2 bases and J by 5 bases, and 13 bases separated the two germline ends. This CDR3 contains 15 residues. CDR3 DNA sequence: TGTGCCAGCAGTTACCCGGAGACCGGAGACAATGAGCAGTTCTTC. Translated: CASSYPETGDNEQFF.

The gene calls are TRBV5-6 and TRBJ2-1; D not certain. With 4 bases removed from V and 6 bases from J, the gap between germline ends came to 5 bases. Germline-derived CDR1 and CDR2 are SGHDT and YYEEEE. CDR3 length: 11 residues. The CDR3 DNA reads TGTGCCAGCAGCATCCTCAATGAGCAGTTCTTC. Translation gives CASSILNEQFF.

The chain combines TRBV5-1 with TRBJ2-7; no definite D call. This CDR3 has 11 residues. With 1 base removed from V and 9 bases from J, the gap between germline ends came to 8 bases. CDR1 and CDR2 from the germline V gene are SGHRS and YFSETQ. The CDR3 protein is CASSLRQRQYF. The CDR3 DNA reads TGCGCCAGCAGCTTGCGTCAGCGGCAGTACTTC.

The chain joins TRBV7-9 to TRBJ2-7; TRBD1 might be the D (6 bases). The germline V gene encodes CDR1 SEHNR and CDR2 FQNEAQ (reference sequence). The CDR3 has 15 amino acids. Trimming cost V 5 bases and J 3 bases, with 17 bases left between them. CDR3 sequence reads: CASSARQAPHYEQYF. The CDR3 DNA reads TGTGCCAGCAGCGCGAGACAGGCACCTCACTACGAGCAGTACTTC.

This chain uses TRBV6-5 with TRBJ1-5, with a weak D call TRBD1 (5 bases). Germline V CDR1 and CDR2: MNHEY, SVGAGI. The CDR3 spans 14 residues. The V end was cut by 2 bases, the J end by 3 bases, with 8 bases between. CDR3 sequence: CASSYRGDNQPQHF. In nucleotides, the CDR3 is TGTGCCAGCAGTTACAGGGGAGACAATCAGCCCCAGCATTTT.

The rearrangement uses TRBV7-9 and TRBJ2-7; maybe TRBD1 (6 bases). CDR1 is SEHNR, CDR2 FQNEAQ, per germline (reference sequence). V was cut by 4 bases and J by 7 bases, with 11 bases left in between. This CDR3 has 12 residues. CDR3 loop: CASSSQGTEQYF. CDR3 nucleotide sequence: TGTGCCAGCAGCTCACAGGGTACGGAGCAGTACTTC.

This chain joins TRBV11-3 and TRBJ2-5; 7 nucleotides match TRBD1. With 1 base clipped from V and 3 bases from J, the junction kept 5 bases outside the gene matches. CDR3 length: 15 residues. Germline V gene lookup returns CDR1 SGHNT and CDR2 YENEEA. CDR3 DNA: TGTGCCAGCAGCTTAGGACCCGACAGGGAAGAGACCCAGTACTTC. Its translation: CASSLGPDREETQYF.

The chain employs TRBV27 and TRBJ2-7; D remains ambiguous. Germline V gene sequence: CDR1 MNHEY, CDR2 SMNVEV (reference sequence). This CDR3 has 15 amino acids. V lost 2 bases and J lost 0, with 11 bases in between. This chain's CDR3 is CASSLTRLGSYEQYF. The CDR3 nucleotides read TGTGCCAGCAGTTTAACGAGACTGGGCTCCTACGAGCAGTACTTC.

This chain links TRBV2 with TRBJ1-1; a weak D match, TRBD1 (5 bases). CDR3 length: 16 amino acids. The germline V gene encodes CDR1 SNHLY and CDR2 FYNNEI. With 3 bases removed from V and 0 bases from J, the gap between germline ends came to 14 bases. The CDR3 here is CASSDPDTSLNTEAFF. The CDR3 region has the DNA TGTGCCAGCAGTGACCCGGACACAAGCTTGAACACTGAAGCTTTCTTT.

The sample holds a few counts of this clone. The V gene is TRBV5-6, the J gene TRBJ1-5, with no clear D. Trimming removed 4 bases at V and 1 base at J, with 12 bases between. There are 15 residues in the CDR3. From germline, CDR1 is SGHDT and CDR2 YYEEEE. The chain's CDR3 is CASSPGWGSNQPQHF. The CDR3 coding sequence is TGTGCCAGCAGCCCCGGTTGGGGAAGCAATCAGCCCCAGCATTTT.

The chain couples TRBV7-6 to TRBJ2-1; TRBD2 matches 8 bases. The trim removed 0 bases at V and 2 bases at J, leaving 15 bases unmatched. This CDR3 region has 20 residues. Germline values: CDR1 SGHVS, CDR2 FNYEAQ. CDR3 sequence: CASSLAYFPMAGGAYNEQFF. The CDR3 DNA is TGTGCCAGCAGCTTAGCCTACTTCCCTATGGCGGGAGGCGCCTACAATGAGCAGTTCTTC.

The V and J genes are TRBV19 and TRBJ2-7; 10 bases map to TRBD2. J was trimmed by 2 bases and V by 3 bases; bases with no gene match: 4. The V gene's germline CDR1 is LNHDA and CDR2 SQIVND (reference sequence). This CDR3 region has 15 residues. The CDR3 sequence: CASSITSGATYEQYF. As DNA, the CDR3 is TGTGCCAGTAGTATTACTAGCGGGGCTACCTACGAGCAGTACTTC. Combining the CDR3 with reference TRBV19 and TRBJ2-7 gives the whole variable domain DGGITQSPKYLFRKEGQNVTLSCEQNLNHDAMYWYRQDPGQGLRLIYYSQIVNDFQKGDIAEGYSVSREKKESFPLTVTSAQKNPTAFYLCASSITSGATYEQYFGPGTRLTVT.

The chain carries TRBV4-1 and TRBJ1-5; D is ambiguous. The V and J ends lost 7 bases and 1 base respectively, with 20 bases between them. Looked up from germline, CDR1 is MGHRA and CDR2 is YSYEKL. The CDR3 covers 17 residues. The CDR3 nucleotides read TGCGCCAGCAACCACGTATTAGGGCCACTCAGCAATCAGCCCCAGCATTTT. Residues: CASNHVLGPLSNQPQHF.

V usage is TRBV6-5 and J usage is TRBJ1-5, with 10 bases identical to TRBD1. The CDR3 is 14 amino acids. Germline assignment: CDR1 MNHEY and CDR2 SVGAGI. The trim removed 6 bases at V and 6 bases at J, leaving 5 bases unmatched. The CDR3 nucleotides read TGTGCCAGCAGCCCAGACAGGGGGCCTCAGCCCCAGCATTTT. Translation gives CASSPDRGPQPQHF.